The subject of this entry is one T cell receptor (beta chain). The CDR3 extends over 18 amino acids. Germline CDR1 reads MNHEY; CDR2 reads SMNVEV (reference sequence). After removal of 0 bases from V and 2 bases from J, the junction contained 5 bases not matched to a gene. This entry is derived from a study of T cells in localized non-small cell lung cancer. The assay was immunoSEQ multiplex PCR, and TCRdb's table has in-frame clones only and misses some. Of around 36,000 clones in the sample, roughly 79% are singletons; the top ten hold around 7.8%. The material sequenced was peripheral blood mononuclear cells, taken before any cancer treatment. The V call is TRBV27, the J call TRBJ2-6; 9 positions agree with TRBD1. This clonotype originated in a male donor at least 60 years old with stage II lung adenocarcinoma. The CDR3 sequence: CASSLSGTGNAGANVLTF. The CDR3 DNA reads TGTGCCAGCAGTTTATCCGGGACAGGGAACGCTGGGGCCAACGTCCTGACTTTC. The full variable domain, with the rest looked up from reference TRBV27 and TRBJ2-6, is EAQVTQNPRYLITVTGKKLTVTCSQNMNHEYMSWYRQDPGLGLRQIYYSMNVEVTDKGDVPEGYKVSRKEKRNFPLILESPSPNQTSLYFCASSLSGTGNAGANVLTFGAGSRLTVL.